These 18 T cell receptor beta chains came from one sample sequenced in a study of PD-L1 blockade in urothelial cancer. Time point denoted: pretreatment peripheral blood. Assay: immunoSEQ multiplex PCR; the TCRdb copy retains only in-frame clones and omits some. The table has tens of thousands of clones, approximately 79% seen once. The material sequenced was PBMCs, taken around atezolizumab (anti-PD-L1) treatment. The receptors originated from a man between 65 and 85 years old with urothelial cancer.

The rearrangement joins TRBV5-1 to TRBJ1-5, with D perhaps matching TRBD1 (6 bases). This CDR3 is 14 amino acids long. Between the trimmed V and J ends, which lost 1 base and 7 bases, there was a span of 12 bases. Per the germline V gene, CDR1 is SGHRS and CDR2 is YFSETQ. CDR3 nucleotide sequence: TGCGCCAGCAGCTTGTGGGGGAGGGGGCAGCCCCAGCATTTT. Its protein product is CASSLWGRGQPQHF.

The chain couples TRBV6-4 to TRBJ2-3; the match to TRBD2 covers 7 bases. Germline trimming cut 0 bases from V and 2 bases from J; bases unmatched to any gene: 2. The CDR3 extends over 15 amino acids. From germline, CDR1 is MRHNA and CDR2 SNTAGT. The CDR3 DNA reads as TGTGCCAGCAGTGACTCGGCGGGGGTCACAGATACGCAGTATTTT. Amino acids: CASSDSAGVTDTQYF.

The chain couples TRBV25-1 to TRBJ2-7, with TRBD2 identical over 10 bases. Germline trimming cut 6 bases from V and 2 bases from J; bases unmatched to any gene: 7. The CDR3 is 15 residues long. Germline V gene data show CDR1 as MGHDK and CDR2 as SYGVNS. The CDR3 spells CASREGTSATYEQYF. The DNA for the CDR3 is TGTGCCAGCAGAGAGGGGACTAGCGCTACCTACGAGCAGTACTTC.

The CDR3 loop reads CAWSVGTSGSTDTQYF. Here the CDR3 DNA reads TGTGCCTGGAGTGTAGGGACTAGCGGCAGCACAGATACGCAGTATTTT. J is TRBJ2-3 and V is TRBV30; 11 bases are a match to TRBD2. After removal of 0 bases from V and 0 bases from J, the junction contained 2 bases not matched to a gene. The CDR3 consists of 16 residues. The germline gives CDR1 GTSNPN, CDR2 SVGIG (reference sequence).

This clone was seen only once. The V and J genes are TRBV5-1 and TRBJ1-3; D may be TRBD1 (5 bases). Germline-derived CDR1 and CDR2 are SGHRS and YFSETQ. V dropped 4 bases and J dropped 0 bases, with 20 bases sitting between them. This CDR3 has 18 residues. The CDR3 here is CASSGEGQGRSSGNTIYF. The CDR3 nucleotides read TGCGCCAGCAGCGGGGAGGGCCAGGGTCGCTCCTCTGGAAACACCATATATTTT. Complete variable domain (other parts from reference TRBV5-1 and TRBJ1-3): KAGVTQTPRYLIKTRGQQVTLSCSPISGHRSVSWYQQTPGQGLQFLFEYFSETQRNKGNFPGRFSGRQFSNSRSEMNVSTLELGDSALYLCASSGEGQGRSSGNTIYFGEGSWLTVV.

The V call is TRBV19, the J call TRBJ2-7; 9 bases agree with TRBD2. The CDR3 runs 14 residues. V lost 5 bases and J lost 6; bases outside the gene matches: 8. In germline, CDR1 is LNHDA, CDR2 SQIVND (reference sequence). CDR3 in amino acids: CASSSAGGPGEQYF. Here the CDR3 DNA reads TGTGCCAGTAGTTCGGCGGGAGGGCCTGGCGAGCAGTACTTC.

The chain combines TRBV10-1 with TRBJ1-1; D ambiguous. The V gene lost 6 bases and the J gene lost 4 bases, with 12 bases spanning the gap. This CDR3 is built from 13 residues. Germline V gives CDR1 WNHNN, CDR2 SYGVQD (reference sequence). CDR3 sequence (DNA): TGCGCCAGCAGACGGGGAGAGGGCACTGAAGCTTTCTTT. It codes for CASRRGEGTEAFF.

V usage is TRBV18 and J usage is TRBJ1-5; D is ambiguous. Trimming took 2 bases from V and 4 from J, leaving 18 bases between them. The CDR3 covers 17 residues. The germline V gene encodes CDR1 KGHSH and CDR2 LQKENI. CDR3 sequence reads: CASSPFESRSGNQPQHF. CDR3 DNA sequence: TGTGCCAGCTCACCATTTGAATCCAGATCGGGTAATCAGCCCCAGCATTTT.

The chain uses TRBV19 and TRBJ1-2, with a weak D call TRBD1 (6 bases). Trimming removed 7 bases at V and 1 base at J, with 10 bases between. This CDR3 region has 13 residues. Germline values: CDR1 LNHDA, CDR2 SQIVND (reference sequence). CDR3 amino acids: CASKRGGNYGYTF. CDR3 DNA sequence: TGTGCCAGTAAACGAGGGGGTAACTATGGCTACACCTTC.

V and J are TRBV19 and TRBJ1-1; D perhaps matches TRBD1 (6 bases). This CDR3 region has 14 residues. V lost 9 bases to trimming and J lost 5 bases, with 19 bases between them. Germline V gene sequence: CDR1 LNHDA, CDR2 SQIVND (reference sequence). This CDR3 reads CASTHREEGTEAFF. The DNA for the CDR3 is TGTGCCAGCACCCACAGGGAAGAGGGGACTGAAGCTTTCTTT.

The rearrangement uses TRBV10-3 and TRBJ1-4, with 10 nucleotides matching TRBD1. J gave up 7 bases and V 3 bases, and 11 bases lay outside the gene matches. The germline V gene has CDR1 ENHRY and CDR2 SYGVKD. The CDR3 totals 17 residues. CDR3 amino acids: CAISDASGQGKAEKLFF. The CDR3 coding sequence is TGTGCCATCAGTGACGCATCGGGACAGGGGAAGGCTGAAAAACTGTTTTTT.

V is TRBV11-2 and J is TRBJ1-1, with D perhaps TRBD1 (6 bases). V was pared by 5 bases and J by 5 bases, with 15 bases between. In germline, CDR1 is SGHAT, CDR2 FQNNGV. The CDR3 sequence is 14 residues long. The CDR3: CASSPGPRGTEAFF. DNA for the CDR3: TGTGCCAGCAGCCCGGGACCGAGGGGGACTGAAGCTTTCTTT.

CDR3 in amino acids: CASSPGTSGRVGETQYF. DNA of the CDR3: TGTGCCAGCAGCCCAGGGACTAGCGGGAGAGTTGGGGAGACCCAGTACTTC. The chain combines TRBV11-3 with TRBJ2-5; 14 nucleotides agree with TRBD2. The CDR3 has 17 amino acids. V was clipped by 5 bases and J by 5 bases; unmatched bases: 10. Germline V gene sequence: CDR1 SGHNT, CDR2 YENEEA.

The rearrangement joins TRBV6-6 to TRBJ1-1; D ambiguous. The germline CDR1 and CDR2 sequences are MNHNY and SVGAGI (reference sequence). The V end lost 5 bases, the J end lost 1 base, and 8 bases lay between the germline ends. CDR3 size: 13 residues. The CDR3, as DNA: TGTGCCAGCAGTAGCCAGGAGAACACTGAAGCTTTCTTT. Translated, it gives CASSSQENTEAFF.

The chain joins TRBV28 to TRBJ2-7; TRBD1 aligns across 12 bases. The CDR3 loop spans 15 amino acids. CDR1 and CDR2 from the germline V gene are MDHEN and SYDVKM. V lost 4 bases, J lost 4 bases, and 5 bases stayed unmatched. The CDR3 loop reads CASSSGQGAEYEQYF. CDR3 DNA: TGTGCCAGCAGTTCGGGACAGGGGGCGGAGTACGAGCAGTACTTC.

The genes are TRBV5-1 and TRBJ2-7, with 7 bases identical to TRBD2. Germline V gene lookup returns CDR1 SGHRS and CDR2 YFSETQ. The CDR3 has 15 residues. Trimming removed 3 bases from V and 5 bases from J; junction bases left unmatched: 11. The CDR3 spells CASSSWGGSGDEQYF. Here the CDR3 DNA reads TGCGCCAGCAGCTCCTGGGGGGGATCGGGGGACGAGCAGTACTTC.

The chain is built from TRBV7-9 and TRBJ1-1; D might be TRBD1 (5 bases). Between the trimmed V and J ends, which lost 4 bases and 8 bases, there was a span of 11 bases. Germline CDR1 reads SEHNR; CDR2 reads FQNEAQ (reference sequence). The length of the CDR3 is 12 residues. The CDR3 nucleotides read TGTGCCAGCAGCTCCGGGGCGGGGGAAGCTTTCTTT. Protein product: CASSSGAGEAFF.

V and J are TRBV28 and TRBJ2-2, with 8 bases aligning to TRBD2. The ends lost 8 bases at V and 6 bases at J; junction bases unmatched: 5. From germline, CDR1 is MDHEN and CDR2 SYDVKM. The CDR3 is made up of 13 amino acids. CDR3 coding DNA: TGTGCCAGCCGTCCGGGACTAGCCGGGGAGCTGTTTTTT. It specifies CASRPGLAGELFF.